The 7 T cell receptor beta chains reported below all come from one sample, sequenced in a study of cytomegalovirus exposure and HLA in healthy donors. In the PCR, 60 Vbeta and 13 Jbeta primers were used. Repertoires were generated with immunoSEQ multiplex PCR, while TCRdb's copy carries only in-frame clones and drops some. The table includes 100,000 to 150,000 clones, around 83% detected once. The sample taken for sequencing was PBMCs. The receptors come from a woman aged 45 to 65 in good health and CMV-seropositive.

This chain joins TRBV19 and TRBJ1-1; D not resolved. The germline V gene has CDR1 LNHDA and CDR2 SQIVND (reference sequence). The V gene lost 0 bases and the J gene lost 3 bases, with 5 bases spanning the gap. This CDR3 region has 13 residues. The CDR3 nucleotides are TGTGCCAGTAGTATAGATCCGGACACTGAAGCTTTCTTT. It codes for CASSIDPDTEAFF.

The CDR3 bases are TGCGCCAGCAGCACTAGGACTAGCGGGGGACTTAACACCGGGGAGCTGTTTTTT. Its translation: CASSTRTSGGLNTGELFF. V usage is TRBV5-1 and J usage is TRBJ2-2; TRBD2 agrees at 13 bases. CDR3 length equals 18 residues. Per the germline V gene, CDR1 is SGHRS and CDR2 is YFSETQ. Trimming cost V 4 bases and J 2 bases; bases outside gene matches: 8.

The rearrangement links TRBV10-3 to TRBJ2-5; 10 positions agree with TRBD2. Losses at the gene ends were 5 bases for V and 2 bases for J; bases not matched to a gene: 5. CDR3 length: 15 residues. Germline V gene sequence: CDR1 ENHRY, CDR2 SYGVKD. The CDR3 loop reads CAISPAGGPQETQYF. The DNA of the CDR3 is TGTGCCATCAGTCCAGCGGGGGGGCCTCAAGAGACCCAGTACTTC.

The table lists this clone with a few counts. The V gene is TRBV19, the J gene TRBJ2-1, with unresolved D. Germline loops: CDR1 LNHDA, CDR2 SQIVND (reference sequence). This CDR3 region has 14 residues. V lost 6 bases to trimming and J lost 8 bases, with 17 bases between them. Here the CDR3 DNA reads TGTGCCAGTAGCACCCTCGACGGTCGGGATGAGCAGTTCTTC. Amino acid sequence: CASSTLDGRDEQFF.

The chain has TRBV5-1 and TRBJ2-1, with 11 bases aligning to TRBD1. Germline values: CDR1 SGHRS, CDR2 YFSETQ. The V gene end was trimmed by 4 bases and the J gene end by 6 bases; junction bases not matched to a gene: 6. This CDR3 has 15 amino acids. The CDR3 protein is CASSIGQGAPNEQFF. Here the CDR3 DNA reads TGCGCCAGCAGCATAGGACAGGGGGCGCCCAATGAGCAGTTCTTC.

This clone has a handful of counts. The V gene is TRBV25-1, the J gene TRBJ2-7, with D perhaps TRBD2 (5 bases). The CDR3 has 14 amino acids. The V end was cut by 3 bases, the J end by 7 bases, with 16 bases between. Germline loops: CDR1 MGHDK, CDR2 SYGVNS. The CDR3 loop is CASSDNSPSGEQYF. The CDR3 DNA follows: TGTGCCAGCAGTGATAACAGCCCGTCGGGGGAGCAGTACTTC.

The CDR3 nucleotides are TGCGCCAGCAGCTTGGGACTGCCTCAAAACTATGGCTACACCTTC. Residues: CASSLGLPQNYGYTF. V and J are TRBV5-1 and TRBJ1-2; no clear D gene. CDR1 and CDR2 (germline): SGHRS, YFSETQ. V was pared by 0 bases and J by 2 bases, with 11 bases between. This CDR3 is 15 amino acids long.